A single sample gave rise to the 18 T cell receptor beta chains below, sequenced in a study of blood T cell repertoires in COVID-19 (dated by TCRdb to the early 2020s). The library was generated by the immunoSEQ multiplex PCR assay. In its TCRdb copy, this immuneACCESS table keeps in-frame sequences only and misses some clones. Where compared with another copy, unresolved V genes explain less than half of these, and the others have no known cause. This sample has roughly 160,000 clones in its table, and 83% of those were observed once. Approximately 2% of the sample belongs to the ten largest clones. Material for sequencing was peripheral blood. These TCRs come from a woman of 80 years or more with acute or convalescent COVID-19.

The genes are TRBV7-2 and TRBJ1-1; D possibly corresponds to TRBD1 (6 bases). In germline, CDR1 is SGHTA, CDR2 FQGNSA. Trimming removed 1 base from V and 4 bases from J, with 13 bases in between. CDR3 length: 15 residues. In DNA, the CDR3 is TGTGCCAGCAGCTTAGGGGGGGGGCAAGGCACTGAAGCTTTCTTT. Protein: CASSLGGGQGTEAFF. Filled out from reference TRBV7-2 and TRBJ1-1, the complete variable domain reads GAGVSQSPSNKVTEKGKDVELRCDPISGHTALYWYRQSLGQGLEFLIYFQGNSAPDKSGLPSDRFSAERTGGSVSTLTIQRTQQEDSAVYLCASSLGGGQGTEAFFGQGTRLTVV.

This chain uses TRBV6-5 with TRBJ2-1; 10 positions agree with TRBD1. CDR1 and CDR2 from the germline V gene are MNHEY and SVGAGI. J lost 7 bases, V lost 10 bases, and 7 bases had no gene match. The CDR3 has 13 residues. This chain's CDR3 is CATRDRGLNEQFF. For the CDR3, the DNA is TGTGCCACCCGGGACAGGGGTTTGAATGAGCAGTTCTTC.

This chain joins TRBV7-9 and TRBJ2-2; 11 nucleotides line up with TRBD1. The CDR3 sequence is 17 residues long. The V gene end was trimmed by 5 bases and the J gene end by 3 bases; junction bases not matched to a gene: 8. The germline CDR1 and CDR2 sequences are SEHNR and FQNEAQ (reference sequence). The CDR3 nucleotides read TGTGCCAGCAGCCAGAAGGGGACAGGGGGTTACACCGGGGAGCTGTTTTTT. This translates into CASSQKGTGGYTGELFF.

The V gene is TRBV4-2, the J gene TRBJ2-2; tentatively, D is TRBD1 (6 bases). V shed 0 bases and J shed 0 bases, with 14 bases lying between them. Germline CDR1 is LGHNA and CDR2 is YNFKEQ. This CDR3 is built from 18 residues. CDR3: CASSQDRFGTSNTGELFF. CDR3 nucleotides: TGTGCCAGCAGCCAAGATCGTTTCGGGACATCGAACACCGGGGAGCTGTTTTTT.

This clone was found a few times. The rearrangement uses TRBV5-4 and TRBJ2-7, with 10 bases identical to TRBD1. Germline-derived CDR1 and CDR2 are SGHNT and YYREEE (reference sequence). The CDR3 is made up of 15 amino acids. J lost 6 bases, V lost 0 bases, and 6 bases had no gene match. CDR3 DNA sequence: TGTGCCAGCAGCTTGGAGGGACAGGGGAGGCTCGAGCAGTACTTC. Translated: CASSLEGQGRLEQYF.

This chain uses TRBV30 with TRBJ2-2; weak D call: TRBD1 (6 bases). Germline V gene sequence: CDR1 GTSNPN, CDR2 SVGIG (reference sequence). The CDR3 spans 13 residues. Between the trimmed V and J ends, which lost 3 bases and 4 bases, there was a span of 9 bases. The DNA for the CDR3 is TGTGCCTGGAGCACAGGGCTCACCGGGGAGCTGTTTTTT. This codes for CAWSTGLTGELFF.

The rearrangement links TRBV6-5 to TRBJ2-7; tentatively, D is TRBD1 (6 bases). This CDR3 is built from 13 residues. CDR1 MNHEY and CDR2 SVGAGI come from the germline V gene. Deletions cut 0 bases from V and 5 bases from J, with 8 bases between. The CDR3: CASSYSYRDEQYF. CDR3 in DNA: TGTGCCAGCAGTTACTCTTACAGGGACGAGCAGTACTTC.

V gene TRBV5-1 combines with J gene TRBJ2-3, with 14 bases identical to TRBD2. The CDR3 covers 18 residues. CDR1 SGHRS and CDR2 YFSETQ come from the germline V gene. J lost 3 bases, V lost 4 bases, and 10 bases had no gene match. The CDR3 loop reads CASSMGLAGDGGTDTQYF. CDR3 nucleotide sequence: TGCGCCAGCAGCATGGGACTAGCGGGAGATGGAGGAACAGATACGCAGTATTTT.

V usage is TRBV19 and J usage is TRBJ2-2, with D uncertain. V shed 5 bases and J shed 5 bases, with 18 bases lying between them. Germline CDR1 reads LNHDA; CDR2 reads SQIVND (reference sequence). CDR3 length: 16 residues. CDR3 bases: TGTGCCAGTAGTTACCCCGGTCGGGTGCGAACCGGGGAGCTGTTTTTT. It is translated as CASSYPGRVRTGELFF.

CDR3 in amino acids: CATSRQNNEQFF. CDR3 bases: TGTGCCACCAGCAGACAAAACAATGAGCAGTTCTTC. The genes are TRBV15 and TRBJ2-1; D is ambiguous. The CDR3 totals 12 residues. Germline loops: CDR1 LNHNV, CDR2 YYDKDF (reference sequence). Trimming cost V 2 bases and J 5 bases, with 4 bases left between them.

The chain combines TRBV6-1 with TRBJ1-5, with TRBD1 as a possible D gene (5 bases). Germline lookup yields CDR1 MNHNS and CDR2 SASEGT. The CDR3 is made up of 14 amino acids. The ends were cut back, 3 bases at V and 4 bases at J, with 10 bases in the middle. In DNA, the CDR3 is TGTGCCAGCAGTGAGGTGTCAGGGAATCAGCCCCAGCATTTT. Translated, it gives CASSEVSGNQPQHF.

This clone is a singleton in its sample. The chain has TRBV5-1 and TRBJ2-5, with D maybe TRBD1 (5 bases). The CDR3 has 15 residues. Germline CDR1 and CDR2: SGHRS and YFSETQ. The V and J ends lost 5 bases and 1 base respectively, with 15 bases between them. DNA of the CDR3: TGCGCCAGCAGTCCTCCTCTAGACAGCCAAGAGACCCAGTACTTC. Translated, it gives CASSPPLDSQETQYF.

For the CDR3, the DNA is TGTGCCAGCACCACGGGACAGTCGGGCACTGAAGCTTTCTTT. Translated, it gives CASTTGQSGTEAFF. The chain has TRBV6-5 and TRBJ1-1; 7 bases fit TRBD1. CDR3 size: 14 residues. Germline assignment: CDR1 MNHEY and CDR2 SVGAGI. V trimming: 7 bases; J trimming: 4 bases; junction bases outside the gene matches: 9.

The chain carries TRBV14 and TRBJ1-2, with 8 bases fitting TRBD1. The V and J ends lost 0 bases and 8 bases, in that order; junction bases with no gene match: 17. Germline CDR1 SGHDN, CDR2 FVKESK. The CDR3 has 18 amino acids. This chain's CDR3 is CASSQDAVGQGPLRGYTF. CDR3 sequence (DNA): TGTGCCAGCAGCCAAGATGCTGTCGGACAGGGACCTTTGCGAGGCTACACCTTC.

This clone was seen just once. The V gene is TRBV4-3, the J gene TRBJ1-4; D might be TRBD1 (6 bases). The CDR3 covers 16 residues. V shed 0 bases and J shed 6 bases, with 14 bases lying between them. Germline-derived CDR1 and CDR2 are LGHNA and YSLEER. The CDR3 DNA reads as TGCGCCAGCAGCCAAGATTTAGGGCAGGGGTATGAAAAACTGTTTTTT. Translation: CASSQDLGQGYEKLFF.

This clone has just one count. This chain links TRBV28 with TRBJ2-2; 9 positions agree with TRBD1. The CDR3 is 14 residues long. The J segment lost 6 bases and the V segment lost 10 bases, leaving 9 bases of the junction unmatched. Germline V gives CDR1 MDHEN, CDR2 SYDVKM. CDR3 sequence reads: CAIPGQGGSGELFF. DNA for the CDR3: TGTGCCATCCCGGGACAGGGAGGTTCCGGGGAGCTGTTTTTT.

This sequence joins TRBV6-5 and TRBJ1-2; TRBD1 might be the D (6 bases). Trimming left V 1 base short and J 4 bases short, with 16 bases between. CDR1 is MNHEY, CDR2 SVGAGI, per germline. The CDR3 extends over 16 amino acids. CDR3 DNA: TGTGCCAGCAGTTACTTGGGGGCCGGGACATTCTATGGCTACACCTTC. Encoded protein: CASSYLGAGTFYGYTF.

The chain recombines TRBV6-5 with TRBJ1-4; 10 bases are shared with TRBD1. CDR3 length equals 14 residues. Germline-derived CDR1 and CDR2 are MNHEY and SVGAGI. V was pared by 6 bases and J by 7 bases, with 5 bases of the junction left unmatched. The CDR3 loop is CASRKTGGSEKLFF. The CDR3 bases are TGTGCCAGCAGGAAGACAGGGGGCTCTGAAAAACTGTTTTTT.